This TCR beta chain stems from a study of regulatory T cells in long-lasting Graves disease. Study-level results: Favoring TRBV28, TRBJ1-2 and TRBJ2-5 was a feature seen in persistent disease.

Comment on this clonotype: The target antigen is unknown.

According to the study, TCR beta libraries were built with iRepertoire HTBI primers and CDR3-region Arm-PCR. Original data processing: Taken together, the samples had roughly 56 TRBV and 15 or so TRBJ segments identified. TCRdb called the multiplex PCR reads again in MiXCR, with one record for every CDR3 protein. The V and J calls come from TCRdb's annotation, not from the publication. The table has roughly 450,000 distinct CDR3 sequences, around 21% seen once; the top ten hold less than 9%. V was clipped by 7 bases and J by 6 bases; unmatched bases: 9. This CDR3 comprises 14 residues. The sample's time point: persistent/refractory GD, antithyroid drugs over 5 years with positive TRAb. PBMC RNA was the source of the TCR library. Patients with Graves' disease were diagnosed by American Thyroid Association guidelines. Nine milliliters of peripheral blood were taken and placed in EDTA tubes.

The receptor was isolated from a female donor with Graves disease. Specimen: peripheral blood mononuclear cells (PBMCs), collected when the disease was refractory, from a patient treated with antithyroid drugs. This chain links TRBV12-3 or TRBV12-4 with TRBJ2-1; 7 bases align to TRBD2. Here the CDR3 reads CASNRATSSNEQFF. As DNA, the CDR3 is TGTGCCAGCAATCGAGCGACTAGCTCCAATGAGCAGTTCTTC.